The 15 T cell receptor beta chains listed next were all sequenced from one sample in a study of blood T cells in healthy people across ages. Primed by a sample-barcoded 5' primer and a J-beta primer mix, a second PCR proceeded for about 6 to 12 cycles. MiXCR, run by TCRdb on the 5' RACE reads, gives a single entry per CDR3 protein. The sample holds hundreds of thousands of distinct CDR3 sequences, less than 45% seen once. The sequenced sample was blood. These receptors were taken from a man aged 80 or over in good health.

The chain recombines TRBV2 with TRBJ1-2, with 12 nucleotides matching TRBD1. Germline-derived CDR1 and CDR2 are SNHLY and FYNNEI. V shed 5 bases and J 6 bases; nucleotides not matched to a gene: 4. The CDR3 has 14 amino acids. The CDR3 region has the DNA TGTGCCAGCAGTTTCGGGACAGGGGGCGATGGCTACACCTTC. Residues: CASSFGTGGDGYTF.

The count of this clonotype is one. The chain's CDR3 is CASLRRGGTDTQYF. CDR3 in DNA: TGTGCCAGCCTGCGGCGGGGGGGCACAGATACGCAGTATTTT. The chain links TRBV7-2 to TRBJ2-3; 8 nucleotides match TRBD2. This CDR3 has 14 amino acids. V lost 8 bases, J lost 1 base, and 5 bases stayed unmatched. CDR1 is SGHTA and CDR2 is FQGNSA in the germline V gene.

The rearrangement joins TRBV12-3 or TRBV12-4 to TRBJ2-4, with 10 bases lining up with TRBD2. Gene TRBJ2-7 matches the end of the DNA better, so the J call may be wrong. The CDR3 contains 14 residues. CDR3: CASSPGLAEIEQYF. Written as DNA, the CDR3 is TGTGCCAGCAGCCCTGGACTAGCGGAAATCGAGCAGTACTTC.

The chain couples TRBV14 to TRBJ2-7; TRBD1 might be the D (6 bases). TRBJ2-5 explains the end of the DNA better; the J call may be wrong. Germline V lookup: CDR1 SGHDN, CDR2 FVKESK. This CDR3 is 16 amino acids long. The CDR3, as DNA: TGTGCCAGCAGCCAAAACCACAGGGAGTTGCGAGAGACCCAGTACTTC. Translating it yields CASSQNHRELRETQYF.

This clonotype was detected only a few times. The V call is TRBV6-2 or TRBV6-3, the J call TRBJ2-2, with 11 bases identical to TRBD1. Looked up from germline, CDR1 is MNHEY and CDR2 is SVGEGT. CDR3 length equals 16 residues. V lost 6 bases and J lost 5; bases outside the gene matches: 8. The CDR3 nucleotides are TGTGCCAGCAGCCCCCGGGACAGGGGGTTTACCGGGGAGCTGTTTTTT. This encodes CASSPRDRGFTGELFF.

This clonotype was counted at least ten times. This sequence joins TRBV2 and TRBJ2-7; D gene unclear. Trimming shortened V by 8 bases and J by 2 bases, and 13 bases separated the two germline ends. The CDR3 has 13 residues. The germline gives CDR1 SNHLY, CDR2 FYNNEI. The CDR3 reads CASQWYIPYEQYF. DNA for the CDR3: TGTGCCAGCCAATGGTACATTCCCTACGAGCAGTACTTC.

The chain combines TRBV7-2 with TRBJ2-1; D not resolved. Trimming removed 5 bases at V and 9 bases at J, with 11 bases between. The germline gives CDR1 SGHTA, CDR2 FQGNSA. The length of the CDR3 is 12 residues. CDR3 bases: TGTGCCAGCAGCGGACGAGTAGGTGAGCAGTTCTTC. Amino acids: CASSGRVGEQFF.

There are a few counts of this clonotype. The rearrangement uses TRBV2 and TRBJ1-4, with TRBD1 identical over 9 bases. From germline, CDR1 is SNHLY and CDR2 FYNNEI. J gave up 3 bases and V 6 bases, and 8 bases lay outside the gene matches. The CDR3 is made up of 16 amino acids. CDR3 amino acids: CASSAPGQGPNEKLFF. CDR3 DNA sequence: TGTGCCAGCAGCGCCCCGGGACAGGGCCCTAATGAAAAACTGTTTTTT.

This clonotype was counted many times. The CDR3 nucleotides read TGCAGCGTTGAGGGTATTAGGCGCACTGAAGCTTTCTTT. This codes for CSVEGIRRTEAFF. The gene calls are TRBV29-1 and TRBJ1-1; no reliable D call. CDR1 SQVTM and CDR2 ANQGSEA come from the germline V gene. V was trimmed by 3 bases and J by 4 bases, leaving 12 bases between them. The CDR3 is made up of 13 amino acids.

This chain uses TRBV27 with TRBJ1-6; a weak D match, TRBD1 (6 bases). This CDR3 is 15 amino acids long. Germline lookup yields CDR1 MNHEY and CDR2 SMNVEV (reference sequence). V lost 6 bases and J lost 5, with 14 bases in between. CDR3 bases: TGTGCCAGCAGCCTCTTAGGGGGAAATAATTCACCCCTCCACTTT. This sequence encodes CASSLLGGNNSPLHF.

The chain links TRBV6-6 to TRBJ2-2; TRBD2 matches 9 bases. Germline loops: CDR1 MNHNY, CDR2 SVGAGI (reference sequence). Trimming removed 0 bases from V and 6 bases from J; junction bases left unmatched: 8. The CDR3 consists of 17 residues. CDR3 sequence reads: CASSYSIPSGISGELFF. The CDR3 DNA reads as TGTGCCAGCAGTTACTCGATTCCTAGCGGGATCTCCGGGGAGCTGTTTTTT.

The rearrangement joins TRBV30 to TRBJ1-4, with TRBD1 identical over 9 bases. CDR3 length equals 13 residues. Trimming cost V 4 bases and J 5 bases; bases outside gene matches: 2. Per the germline V gene, CDR1 is GTSNPN and CDR2 is SVGIG (reference sequence). The CDR3 reads CAWTTGGNEKLFF. In DNA, the CDR3 is TGTGCCTGGACGACAGGGGGGAATGAAAAACTGTTTTTT.

J is TRBJ2-5 and V is TRBV4-2; D gene ambiguous. Looked up from germline, CDR1 is LGHNA and CDR2 is YNFKEQ. Trimming removed 1 base from V and 2 bases from J, with 14 bases in between. This CDR3 has 16 amino acids. The CDR3: CASSQGSDRAQETQYF. The CDR3 DNA reads as TGTGCCAGCAGCCAAGGCTCGGATCGAGCGCAAGAGACCCAGTACTTC.

A few counts support this clonotype. The chain has TRBV20-1 and TRBJ2-1, with 8 bases identical to TRBD1. The CDR3 spans 14 residues. Trimming removed 6 bases from V and 11 bases from J; junction bases left unmatched: 15. Germline V lookup: CDR1 DFQATT, CDR2 SNEGSKA (reference sequence). CDR3: CSAKGTGRGEKQFF. The CDR3 nucleotides are TGCAGTGCCAAAGGGACAGGCCGAGGAGAAAAGCAGTTCTTC.

This clonotype showed up just a few times. V and J are TRBV2 and TRBJ2-3; 9 positions match TRBD1. The CDR3 consists of 12 residues. The V and J ends lost 8 bases and 4 bases, in that order; junction bases with no gene match: 1. Germline V gene data show CDR1 as SNHLY and CDR2 as FYNNEI. For the CDR3, the DNA is TGTGCCAGCGACAGGGGGGCAGATACGCAGTATTTT. This sequence encodes CASDRGADTQYF.